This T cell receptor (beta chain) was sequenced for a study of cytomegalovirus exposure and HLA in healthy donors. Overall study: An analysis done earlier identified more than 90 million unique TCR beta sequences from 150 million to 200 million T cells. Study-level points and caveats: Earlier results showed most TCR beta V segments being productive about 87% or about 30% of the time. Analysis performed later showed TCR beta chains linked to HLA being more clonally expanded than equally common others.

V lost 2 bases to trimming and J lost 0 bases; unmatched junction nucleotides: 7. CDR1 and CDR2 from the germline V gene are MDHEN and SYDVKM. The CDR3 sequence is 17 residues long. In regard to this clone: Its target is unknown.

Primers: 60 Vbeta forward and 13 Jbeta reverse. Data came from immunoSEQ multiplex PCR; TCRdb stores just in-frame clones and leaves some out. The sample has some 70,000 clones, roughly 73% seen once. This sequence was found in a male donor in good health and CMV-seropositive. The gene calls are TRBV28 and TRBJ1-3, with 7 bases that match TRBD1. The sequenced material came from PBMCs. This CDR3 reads CASSLHRDSVSGNTIYF. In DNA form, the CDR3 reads TGTGCCAGCAGTTTACACCGGGACAGCGTCTCTGGAAACACCATATATTTT.